The sequence of this T cell receptor (beta chain) was determined in a study of T-cell memory formation after mild COVID-19. The wider study: TCR clusters were mostly confined to one donor each.

Via MiXCR, TCRdb re-called the 5' RACE reads, giving one row per CDR3 protein. This table holds roughly 110,000 distinct CDR3 sequences, about 15% found once. Concerning this clonotype itself: The antigen remains undetermined.

The CDR3 consists of 14 residues. CDR1 and CDR2 (germline): LNHNV, YYDKDF (reference sequence). Trimming took 5 bases from V and 8 from J; bases not matched to a gene: 6. Study conclusions and caveats: Those CD4+ clones that contracted were mainly in CM and EM (CD8+ ones in EMRA). Proof of SARS-CoV-2 specificity was absent for the second-wave clones that crested on day 37. Pre-infection memory held some responding clones, suggesting pre-existing cross-reactive T cells responded.

This clonotype originated in a man younger than 30 who had mild COVID-19 (a few samples of this study predate the infection). Cell type and time point are not known. The chain recombines TRBV15 with TRBJ2-1, with 10 bases matching TRBD2. The sequenced sample was PBMCs or a T cell subset sorted from them (not recorded which). The CDR3 sequence: CATSYSGGAYEQFF. The CDR3 DNA reads TGTGCCACCAGCTACAGCGGGGGGGCCTATGAGCAGTTCTTC.